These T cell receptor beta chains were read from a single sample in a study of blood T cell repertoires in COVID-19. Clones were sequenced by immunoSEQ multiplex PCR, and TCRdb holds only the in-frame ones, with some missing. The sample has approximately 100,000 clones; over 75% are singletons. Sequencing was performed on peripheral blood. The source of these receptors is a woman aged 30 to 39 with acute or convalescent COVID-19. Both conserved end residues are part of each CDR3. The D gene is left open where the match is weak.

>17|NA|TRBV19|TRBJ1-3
TGTGCCAGTAGTATAGCAAAACTCAGCGGCTCTGGAAACACCATATATTTT
CASSIAKLSGSGNTIYF
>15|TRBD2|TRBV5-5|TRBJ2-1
TGTGCCAGCAGCTTTCCAGCGGGGGGGCCGGGTGAGCAGTTCTTC
CASSFPAGGPGEQFF
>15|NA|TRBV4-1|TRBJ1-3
TGCGCCAGCAGCCCGTCTGGGGGGTCTGGAAACACCATATATTTT
CASSPSGGSGNTIYF
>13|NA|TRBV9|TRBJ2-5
TGTGCCAGCAGCGTAGAAGCGTGGGAGACCCAGTACTTC
CASSVEAWETQYF
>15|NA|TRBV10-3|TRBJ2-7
TGTGCCATCAGTGAGCCGCAGGGGCCCAGGGACGAGCAGTACTTC
CAISEPQGPRDEQYF
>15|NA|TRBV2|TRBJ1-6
TGTGCCAGCAGTGAAGGCAGGCGATATAATTCACCCCTCCACTTT
CASSEGRRYNSPLHF
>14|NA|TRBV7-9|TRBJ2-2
TGTGCCAGCAGCTCCGACTCCCCCACCGGGGAGCTGTTTTTT
CASSSDSPTGELFF
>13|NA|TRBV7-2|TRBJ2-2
TGTGCCAGCAGCTTGATTCTAACCGGGGAGCTGTTTTTT
CASSLILTGELFF
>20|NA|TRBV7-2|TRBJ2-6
TGTGCCAGCAGCTTAGCCGGGGGACAGTTCCCCTTCTCTGGGGCCAACGTCCTGACTTTC
CASSLAGGQFPFSGANVLTF
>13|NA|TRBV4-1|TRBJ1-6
TGCGCCAGCAGCCAAGTGCGTGATTCACCCCTCCACTTT
CASSQVRDSPLHF
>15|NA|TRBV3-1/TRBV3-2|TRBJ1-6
TGTGCCAGCAGCCAAGTCGGGGGAGGAGGTTCACCCCTCCACTTT
CASSQVGGGGSPLHF
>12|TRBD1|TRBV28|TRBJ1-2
TGTGCCCACAGGGGCGAGGATTCTGGCTACACCTTC
CAHRGEDSGYTF
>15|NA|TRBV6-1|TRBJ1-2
TGTGCCAGCAGTGAATTCCAGGGGAAATGGGATGGCTACACCTTC
CASSEFQGKWDGYTF
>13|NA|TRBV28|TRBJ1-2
TGTGCCAGCAGTTCCCCAGGGAGGGATGGCTACACCTTC
CASSSPGRDGYTF
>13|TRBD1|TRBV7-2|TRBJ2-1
TGTGCCAGCAGCTCAGACAGGGCCAGTGAGCAGTTCTTC
CASSSDRASEQFF
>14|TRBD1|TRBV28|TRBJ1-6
TGTGCCAGCAGCCAGGACAGGGGGCCTTCACCCCTCCACTTT
CASSQDRGPSPLHF